Below, 24 T cell receptor beta chains from the same sample are listed, as sequenced in a study of neurological immune-mediated disorders. Time point indicated: longitudinal time-point 2. TCRdb called the 5' RACE reads again in MiXCR, with one record for every CDR3 protein. Among roughly 98,000 distinct CDR3 sequences listed, about 13% were seen once. The sequencing input was PBMCs. The receptors stem from a female donor with HTLV-1-associated myelopathy (HAM/TSP).

Note on this clonotype: Being one base from a much bigger clone, this may be a read error. This chain connects TRBV11-2 to TRBJ2-4; D gene ambiguous. Germline CDR1 is SGHAT and CDR2 is FQNNGV. This CDR3 region has 14 residues. CDR3 in DNA: TGTGCCAGCAGCTTAGGGATTGCCAAAGACATTCAGTACTTC. It is translated as CASSLGIAKDIQYF.

This clonotype was found many times. J is TRBJ2-7 and V is TRBV5-1; D unclear. The CDR3 has 14 residues. In germline, CDR1 is SGHRS, CDR2 YFSETQ. The V end lost 2 bases, the J end lost 0 bases, and 9 bases lay between the germline ends. The CDR3 coding sequence is TGCGCCAGCAGCTTTATCGGTTCCTCCTACGAGCAGTACTTC. Residues: CASSFIGSSYEQYF.

This clonotype was seen a few times. The genes are TRBV5-1 and TRBJ2-5; possibly TRBD2 for D (6 bases). The CDR3 runs 19 residues. The V end was cut by 3 bases, the J end by 5 bases, with 29 bases between. Germline-derived CDR1 and CDR2 are SGHRS and YFSETQ. The CDR3 DNA follows: TGCGCCAGCAGCTCTGCGGTGCTGTCCCCGGGTTTCCGGGGGGAGACCCAGTACTTC. Its protein product is CASSSAVLSPGFRGETQYF.

This clonotype was counted many times. The rearrangement links TRBV5-1 to TRBJ2-7; unclear D gene. The CDR3 is 11 amino acids. Germline V gene lookup returns CDR1 SGHRS and CDR2 YFSETQ. Trimming pared 4 bases from V and 6 bases from J, leaving 8 bases between. CDR3 residues: CASSRVGEQYF. CDR3 coding DNA: TGCGCCAGCAGCCGGGTAGGCGAGCAGTACTTC. Complete variable domain (other parts from reference TRBV5-1 and TRBJ2-7): KAGVTQTPRYLIKTRGQQVTLSCSPISGHRSVSWYQQTPGQGLQFLFEYFSETQRNKGNFPGRFSGRQFSNSRSEMNVSTLELGDSALYLCASSRVGEQYFGPGTRLTVT.

Ten or more counts support this clonotype. The chain is built from TRBV20-1 and TRBJ2-7; 9 bases map to TRBD1. Germline CDR1 is DFQATT and CDR2 is SNEGSKA (reference sequence). The CDR3 sequence is 12 residues long. V trimming: 5 bases; J trimming: 5 bases; junction bases outside the gene matches: 4. CDR3 sequence: CSAGGQGHEQYF. As DNA, the CDR3 is TGCAGTGCTGGGGGACAGGGCCACGAGCAGTACTTC.

In its sample, this clonotype was seen many times. V is TRBV6-1 and J is TRBJ1-1; 8 bases agree with TRBD1. This CDR3 spans 17 amino acids. V lost 5 bases to trimming and J lost 1 base; unmatched junction nucleotides: 12. Germline lookup yields CDR1 MNHNS and CDR2 SASEGT. The CDR3 loop is CASSIRRGQGKNTEAFF. Here the CDR3 DNA reads TGTGCCAGCAGTATTCGTAGAGGACAGGGCAAGAACACTGAAGCTTTCTTT.

This clonotype was found many times. This chain joins TRBV6-1 and TRBJ2-1; 12 bases are shared with TRBD2. Unmatched junction bases numbered 10, after V lost 2 bases and J lost 8 bases. CDR1 MNHNS and CDR2 SASEGT come from the germline V gene. The CDR3 consists of 17 residues. CDR3 sequence reads: CASSERPSGGAMYEQFF. DNA for the CDR3: TGTGCCAGCAGTGAAAGGCCTAGCGGGGGGGCCATGTATGAGCAGTTCTTC.

This clonotype was counted ten times or more. The V and J genes are TRBV6-2 or TRBV6-3 and TRBJ2-7, with D tentatively TRBD1 or TRBD2 (5 bases each). This CDR3 region has 16 residues. CDR1 is MNHEY and CDR2 is SVGEGT in the germline V gene. The V gene lost 2 bases and the J gene lost 0 bases, with 14 bases spanning the gap. The CDR3 nucleotides are TGTGCCAGCAGTTACGGCTCCGGGACGGTCTCCTACGAGCAGTACTTC. Translation: CASSYGSGTVSYEQYF.

Many counts were recorded for this clonotype. This chain links TRBV5-1 with TRBJ1-2, with D unresolved. V dropped 2 bases and J dropped 4 bases, with 15 bases sitting between them. The CDR3 contains 15 residues. Germline CDR1 is SGHRS and CDR2 is YFSETQ. This CDR3 is CASSFGELSSYGYTF. DNA of the CDR3: TGCGCCAGCAGCTTTGGGGAGCTATCAAGCTATGGCTACACCTTC.

The gene calls are TRBV28 and TRBJ2-7, with 7 bases matching TRBD1. With 1 base clipped from V and 3 bases from J, the junction kept 3 bases outside the gene matches. The CDR3 is made up of 14 amino acids. CDR1 and CDR2 from the germline V gene are MDHEN and SYDVKM. DNA of the CDR3: TGTGCCAGCAGTTTATCTGCAGGGGGCTACGAGCAGTACTTC. Amino acid sequence: CASSLSAGGYEQYF.

This chain uses TRBV5-1 with TRBJ2-3, with D possibly TRBD1 on 5 matching bases. Germline assignment: CDR1 SGHRS and CDR2 YFSETQ. The V gene lost 0 bases and the J gene lost 6 bases, with 14 bases spanning the gap. The length of the CDR3 is 15 residues. As DNA, the CDR3 is TGCGCCAGCAGCTTGGGACAGACCTTGGTGGATACGCAGTATTTT. Translation gives CASSLGQTLVDTQYF. The full variable domain, completed using reference TRBV5-1 and TRBJ2-3, is KAGVTQTPRYLIKTRGQQVTLSCSPISGHRSVSWYQQTPGQGLQFLFEYFSETQRNKGNFPGRFSGRQFSNSRSEMNVSTLELGDSALYLCASSLGQTLVDTQYFGPGTRLTVL.

This clonotype has at least ten counts. The V and J genes are TRBV4-2 and TRBJ1-1, with 7 nucleotides matching TRBD1. V shed 8 bases and J 5 bases; nucleotides not matched to a gene: 11. From germline, CDR1 is LGHNA and CDR2 YNFKEQ. This CDR3 is 14 amino acids long. CDR3 loop: CASAQGGDRTEAFF. CDR3 sequence (DNA): TGTGCCAGCGCCCAAGGGGGCGACAGGACTGAAGCTTTCTTT.

There are many counts of this clonotype. J is TRBJ1-1 and V is TRBV9; TRBD1 agrees at 7 bases. This CDR3 contains 16 residues. The V segment lost 4 bases and the J segment 1 base; nucleotides outside the gene matches: 10. CDR1 is SGDLS and CDR2 is YYNGEE in the germline V gene. CDR3 DNA sequence: TGTGCCAGCAGCACACACAGGGGCGCGTCGAACACTGAAGCTTTCTTT. As protein: CASSTHRGASNTEAFF.

The rearrangement uses TRBV20-1 and TRBJ2-5, with TRBD2 identical over 8 bases. V was clipped by 3 bases and J by 9 bases; unmatched bases: 3. This CDR3 region has 11 residues. In germline, CDR1 is DFQATT, CDR2 SNEGSKA (reference sequence). The CDR3 coding sequence is TGCAGTGCTAGTCTGCGGGAGGCCCAGTACTTC. It translates to CSASLREAQYF.

Of note for this clonotype: Relative to the germline gene, one junction end is altered; a read error may explain this. CDR3 coding DNA: TGTGCCAACAGCCAAGACCGGTGGTCCTACGAGCAGTACTTC. Translating gives CANSQDRWSYEQYF. V is TRBV3-1 and J is TRBJ2-7; D remains unclear. Looked up from germline, CDR1 is LGHDT and CDR2 is YNNKEL (reference sequence). The CDR3 has 14 residues.

The table lists this clonotype with many counts. The J gene is TRBJ2-1, the V gene TRBV5-1, with 12 bases fitting TRBD2. CDR3 length equals 15 residues. Germline V CDR1 and CDR2: SGHRS, YFSETQ. The J segment lost 4 bases and the V segment lost 4 bases, leaving 3 bases of the junction unmatched. Here the CDR3 DNA reads TGCGCCAGCAGCGCTGGGACTAGCGGGTACAATGAGCAGTTCTTC. This codes for CASSAGTSGYNEQFF.

This clonotype was counted at least ten times. The chain is built from TRBV12-3 or TRBV12-4 and TRBJ2-3, with 7 bases that match TRBD2. The CDR3 loop spans 12 amino acids. The V and J ends lost 1 base and 14 bases, in that order; junction bases with no gene match: 6. CDR3: CASSLGGGRRYF. CDR3 in DNA: TGTGCCAGCAGTTTAGGGGGGGGTCGCAGGTATTTT.

This clonotype was observed many times. The gene calls are TRBV28 and TRBJ1-2; 8 positions match TRBD1. CDR1 is MDHEN, CDR2 SYDVKM, per germline. After removal of 7 bases from V and 4 bases from J, the junction contained 8 bases not matched to a gene. CDR3 length equals 14 residues. CDR3 in DNA: TGTGCCAGCACTGCAGGGGGCATAGTCTATGGCTACACCTTC. Protein sequence: CASTAGGIVYGYTF.

The chain has TRBV5-6 and TRBJ2-3; 11 nucleotides agree with TRBD2. J was trimmed by 2 bases and V by 3 bases; bases with no gene match: 5. CDR1 and CDR2 (germline): SGHDT, YYEEEE. CDR3 length: 16 amino acids. The CDR3 reads CASSYLAGGPTDTQYF. CDR3 nucleotides: TGTGCCAGCAGCTACCTAGCGGGGGGCCCCACAGATACGCAGTATTTT.

This clonotype has at least ten counts. The chain uses TRBV5-1 and TRBJ2-3, with 7 bases that match TRBD1. The CDR3 sequence is 15 residues long. Trimming took 4 bases from V and 0 from J; bases not matched to a gene: 5. The germline gives CDR1 SGHRS, CDR2 YFSETQ. Here the CDR3 reads CASSPGQSSTDTQYF. CDR3 coding DNA: TGCGCCAGCAGCCCGGGACAGTCTAGCACAGATACGCAGTATTTT.

The chain employs TRBV7-6 and TRBJ1-1, with D perhaps matching TRBD1 (6 bases). The CDR3 spans 15 residues. V lost 1 base and J lost 5, with 14 bases in between. CDR1 and CDR2 (germline): SGHVS, FNYEAQ. DNA of the CDR3: TGTGCCAGCAGCTTAGAGGGTAGGGGGGTAACTGAAGCTTTCTTT. Residues: CASSLEGRGVTEAFF.

V gene TRBV20-1 combines with J gene TRBJ2-7; 8 bases agree with TRBD1. The CDR3 contains 13 residues. Germline trimming cut 3 bases from V and 4 bases from J; bases unmatched to any gene: 5. The germline CDR1 and CDR2 sequences are DFQATT and SNEGSKA (reference sequence). The CDR3, as DNA: TGCAGTGCTAGGGACGACAGGGGTTACGAGCAGTACTTC. The encoded protein is CSARDDRGYEQYF.

This clonotype was seen many times. The chain couples TRBV7-9 to TRBJ1-1; tentative D call: TRBD1 (6 bases). V lost 6 bases, J lost 4 bases, and 9 bases lay in between. Germline loops: CDR1 SEHNR, CDR2 FQNEAQ (reference sequence). The CDR3 is made up of 12 amino acids. CDR3 sequence reads: CASRVGGTEAFF. CDR3 in DNA: TGTGCCAGCAGGGTAGGGGGCACTGAAGCTTTCTTT.

V is TRBV7-2 and J is TRBJ2-1, with 11 bases lining up with TRBD2. CDR3 length equals 15 residues. Germline V gene lookup returns CDR1 SGHTA and CDR2 FQGNSA. V lost 5 bases, J lost 8 bases, and 8 bases stayed unmatched. As DNA, the CDR3 is TGTGCCAGCAGCGCCTCTAGCGGGGGGATTTATGAGCAGTTCTTC. Its translation is CASSASSGGIYEQFF.